This passage covers 21 T cell receptor beta chains from one sample sequenced in a study of blood T cells in healthy people across ages. Using a J-beta primer mix together with a sample-barcoded 5' primer, a second PCR was run for about 7 to 12 cycles. MiXCR, run by TCRdb on the 5' RACE reads, gives a single entry per CDR3 protein. The sample has about 580,000 distinct CDR3 sequences; roughly 48% are singletons. The sample consisted of blood. The receptor source for this set is a man at least 80 years old in good health.

This clonotype occurred many times. V usage is TRBV6-5 and J usage is TRBJ2-4; weak D call: TRBD1 (5 bases). Trimming took 7 bases from V and 0 from J, leaving 16 bases between them. Germline loops: CDR1 MNHEY, CDR2 SVGAGI. The CDR3 has 16 amino acids. CDR3 in amino acids: CASTPDRKLAKNIQYF. The CDR3 bases are TGTGCCAGCACGCCCGACAGAAAACTAGCCAAAAACATTCAGTACTTC.

This clonotype was seen more than once but under ten times. CDR3 sequence: CASSQDQSLGKAEETQYF. DNA for the CDR3: TGTGCCAGCAGCCAAGATCAAAGCTTGGGCAAAGCGGAAGAGACCCAGTACTTC. V gene TRBV4-2 combines with J gene TRBJ2-5; weak D call: TRBD2 (5 bases). With 0 bases removed from V and 3 bases from J, the gap between germline ends came to 20 bases. The CDR3 length is 18 residues. CDR1 LGHNA and CDR2 YNFKEQ come from the germline V gene.

In this sample, this clonotype turned up once. The chain uses TRBV9 and TRBJ2-7; the D call may be TRBD1 or TRBD2 (5 bases each). The J call may be faulty, since TRBJ2-4 better matches the DNA end. CDR3 length: 13 amino acids. Germline V CDR1 and CDR2: SGDLS, YYNGEE. CDR3 amino acids: CASSVGGRNIQYF. DNA of the CDR3: TGTGCCAGCAGCGTAGGGGGGAGAAACATTCAGTACTTC.

CDR3 sequence: CASSQDPSTDDSITYEQYF. In DNA form, the CDR3 reads TGTGCCAGCAGCCAAGATCCCTCGACAGACGACTCAATTACCTACGAGCAGTACTTC. The rearrangement links TRBV4-2 to TRBJ2-7; D might be TRBD1 (5 bases). The V gene's germline CDR1 is LGHNA and CDR2 YNFKEQ. V lost 0 bases, J lost 2 bases, and 23 bases lay in between. CDR3 length: 19 amino acids.

This clonotype was observed a handful of times. V and J are TRBV2 and TRBJ2-3; possibly TRBD1 or TRBD2 for D (5 bases each). Germline V gene data show CDR1 as SNHLY and CDR2 as FYNNEI. This CDR3 has 15 residues. Trimming removed 7 bases at V and 0 bases at J, with 14 bases between. DNA for the CDR3: TGTGCCAGCACGGGGTTGGGGCAAAGCACAGATACGCAGTATTTT. It yields the protein CASTGLGQSTDTQYF.

This chain connects TRBV9 to TRBJ2-4; no clear D gene. Near its end, the DNA agrees better with TRBJ2-5, so the J call may be wrong. CDR3 length: 14 amino acids. Germline CDR1 is SGDLS and CDR2 is YYNGEE. For the CDR3, the DNA is TGTGCCAGCAGCGTAGGTTCAGGTTGGGAGACCCAGTACTTC. Protein sequence: CASSVGSGWETQYF.

The chain recombines TRBV9 with TRBJ1-1; D is possibly TRBD1 (6 bases). The V gene lost 1 base and the J gene lost 5 bases, with 9 bases spanning the gap. The CDR3 sequence is 13 residues long. Germline V gene lookup returns CDR1 SGDLS and CDR2 YYNGEE. The CDR3 loop is CASSVTGKTEAFF. CDR3 nucleotide sequence: TGTGCCAGCAGCGTAACAGGGAAGACTGAAGCTTTCTTT.

J is TRBJ2-7 and V is TRBV20-1; 8 bases agree with TRBD1. This CDR3 region has 15 residues. Germline CDR1 and CDR2: DFQATT and SNEGSKA (reference sequence). Trimming removed 0 bases from V and 2 bases from J; junction bases left unmatched: 6. CDR3 in amino acids: CSARDPGTGAYEQYF. The CDR3 DNA reads TGCAGTGCTAGAGATCCCGGGACAGGCGCCTACGAGCAGTACTTC.

This chain links TRBV11-1 with TRBJ2-7; D might be TRBD2 (6 bases). This CDR3 is built from 14 residues. Trimming took 3 bases from V and 6 from J, leaving 15 bases between them. CDR1 and CDR2 from the germline V gene are SGHAT and FQDESV (reference sequence). The CDR3: CASSFRTTSGEQYF. In DNA, the CDR3 is TGTGCCAGCAGCTTCCGGACTACGTCGGGCGAGCAGTACTTC.

The rearrangement joins TRBV3-1 to TRBJ1-1, with D hard to call. Trimming removed 2 bases at V and 1 base at J, with 8 bases between. The V gene's germline CDR1 is LGHDT and CDR2 YNNKEL (reference sequence). The length of the CDR3 is 14 residues. This chain's CDR3 is CASSQSHGNTEAFF. Written as DNA, the CDR3 is TGTGCCAGCAGCCAATCGCACGGGAACACTGAAGCTTTCTTT.

At least ten counts were recorded for this clonotype. This may arise from a read error, as a much more abundant clone is one base away. V is TRBV6-1 and J is TRBJ2-3, with D perhaps assigned TRBD1 or TRBD2 (5 bases each). This CDR3 region has 13 residues. The germline V gene encodes CDR1 MNHNS and CDR2 SASEGT. Between the trimmed V and J ends, which lost 6 bases and 5 bases, there was a span of 12 bases. CDR3 coding DNA: TGTGCCAGCAGGGTCGGGACCGTAGATACGCAGTATTTT. This gives the protein CASRVGTVDTQYF.

This clonotype came up a few times. The V call is TRBV6-6, the J call TRBJ1-5; maybe TRBD1 (5 bases). Looked up from germline, CDR1 is MNHNY and CDR2 is SVGAGI (reference sequence). With 5 bases removed from V and 2 bases from J, the gap between germline ends came to 16 bases. The CDR3 has 16 residues. In DNA form, the CDR3 reads TGTGCCAGCAGTGGGGCGGTAGGCATAGGCAATCAGCCCCAGCATTTT. The encoded protein is CASSGAVGIGNQPQHF.

This clonotype occurred many times. J is TRBJ2-4 and V is TRBV13; 12 bases match TRBD1. V lost 7 bases and J lost 2; bases outside the gene matches: 6. CDR3 length equals 16 residues. Germline CDR1 reads PRHDT; CDR2 reads FYEKMQ (reference sequence). In DNA form, the CDR3 reads TGTGCCAGCACCGTGAGGGACAGGGGGCCCAAAAACATTCAGTACTTC. Translated, it gives CASTVRDRGPKNIQYF.

The chain carries TRBV20-1 and TRBJ2-3, with TRBD1 matching over 11 bases. Germline trimming cut 6 bases from V and 5 bases from J; bases unmatched to any gene: 10. Germline V gives CDR1 DFQATT, CDR2 SNEGSKA (reference sequence). The CDR3 is 15 residues long. CDR3: CSAHGQGALVDTQYF. CDR3 coding DNA: TGCAGTGCGCATGGACAGGGGGCTTTGGTAGATACGCAGTATTTT.

This clonotype was seen only a few times. The chain couples TRBV12-3 or TRBV12-4 to TRBJ2-1, with D possibly TRBD2 on 5 matching bases. The CDR3 covers 15 residues. V gave up 2 bases and J gave up 8 bases, with 16 bases separating them. Here the CDR3 reads CASSLRTREVDEQFF. The CDR3 bases are TGTGCCAGCAGTTTACGGACTCGCGAGGTGGATGAGCAGTTCTTC.

This clonotype was recorded a few times. The rearrangement links TRBV27 to TRBJ2-3; perhaps TRBD1 as D (5 bases). V dropped 5 bases and J dropped 1 base, with 10 bases sitting between them. This CDR3 contains 14 residues. CDR1 and CDR2 from the germline V gene are MNHEY and SMNVEV (reference sequence). CDR3 bases: TGTGCCAGCAGTCGAACAGGAGGCACAGATACGCAGTATTTT. It translates to CASSRTGGTDTQYF.

This rearrangement joins TRBV7-2 to TRBJ2-7; 9 bases are a match to TRBD2. In germline, CDR1 is SGHTA, CDR2 FQGNSA. With V trimmed by 4 bases and J by 2 bases, 6 bases remained unmatched. The CDR3 spans 15 residues. CDR3 nucleotides: TGTGCCAGCAGCTCCGCGGGGGGGGATCCCTACGAGCAGTACTTC. This sequence encodes CASSSAGGDPYEQYF.

In its sample, this clonotype was seen a few times. The chain employs TRBV4-3 and TRBJ2-4, with 8 bases matching TRBD2. The CDR3 has 18 residues. Per the germline V gene, CDR1 is LGHNA and CDR2 is YSLEER. V gave up 4 bases and J gave up 0 bases; unmatched junction bases: 11. This CDR3 reads CASSRSTTSGLAKNIQYF. CDR3 coding DNA: TGCGCCAGCAGCCGCTCGACTACTAGCGGACTAGCCAAAAACATTCAGTACTTC.

This sequence joins TRBV7-9 and TRBJ2-3; a possible D gene is TRBD2 (6 bases). Per germline, CDR1 SEHNR and CDR2 FQNEAQ (reference sequence). Trimming stripped 2 bases from V and 3 bases from J, with 12 bases between. This CDR3 region has 15 residues. The CDR3 loop is CASSLPGEATDTQYF. Here the CDR3 DNA reads TGTGCCAGCAGCTTACCGGGAGAGGCGACAGATACGCAGTATTTT. The entire variable domain, with the rest obtained from reference TRBV7-9 and TRBJ2-3, is as follows: DTGVSQNPRHKITKRGQNVTFRCDPISEHNRLYWYRQTLGQGPEFLTYFQNEAQLEKSRLLSDRFSAERPKGSFSTLEIQRTEQGDSAMYLCASSLPGEATDTQYFGPGTRLTVL.

The chain recombines TRBV10-3 with TRBJ2-5, with 8 bases fitting TRBD2. Germline CDR1 is ENHRY and CDR2 is SYGVKD. This CDR3 spans 14 amino acids. V lost 6 bases to trimming and J lost 5 bases; unmatched junction nucleotides: 8. DNA for the CDR3: TGTGCCATCAGACCGGGAGGGGAAGCCGAGACCCAGTACTTC. Its protein is CAIRPGGEAETQYF.

This clonotype occurred many times. The rearrangement uses TRBV6-5 and TRBJ2-3, with a possible D match to TRBD2 (6 bases). Germline CDR1 MNHEY, CDR2 SVGAGI. The CDR3 is 13 residues long. Trimming removed 4 bases at V and 14 bases at J, with 19 bases between. DNA for the CDR3: TGTGCCAGCAGTTCCGTGGATCCCAGGAGGGCGTATTTT. Its protein product is CASSSVDPRRAYF.